A selection of T cell receptor beta chains follows, all from one sample in a study of blood T cell repertoires in COVID-19. Here immunoSEQ multiplex PCR was the method, and the copy in TCRdb shows in-frame clones only, minus some. The profile shows 330,000 or so clones, more than 75% of them singletons. Sequenced material: PBMCs or T cells enriched from blood (not recorded which). Source of these receptors: a woman in her twenties or thirties who had recovered from COVID-19. The CDR3 runs from the conserved cysteine through the conserved F or W. D genes are given only for firm matches. Clone size is given for some rows only: seen once, a few or many times, or a class if the clone is expanded.

len,j_gene,v_gene,d_gene,abundance,CDR3nt,CDR3aa
13,TRBJ1-1,TRBV23-1,.,.,TGCGCCAGCCGCGGGGCAGTAGGCACTGAAGCTTTCTTT,CASRGAVGTEAFF
15,TRBJ1-2,TRBV5-6,.,.,TGTGCCAGCAGCTATCGACAGGATTTTAACTATGGCTACACCTTC,CASSYRQDFNYGYTF
13,TRBJ2-7,TRBV4-1,.,.,TGCGCCAGCAGCCAAGCTCCAGGCTACGAGCAGTACTTC,CASSQAPGYEQYF
16,TRBJ2-1,TRBV5-1,.,.,TGCGCCAGCAGCTTGGTCGGCCGGAGCTCCTACAATGAGCAGTTCTTC,CASSLVGRSSYNEQFF
15,TRBJ1-1,TRBV19,.,.,TGTGCCAGTAGTATACGGGGGATGATCCCCACTGAAGCTTTCTTT,CASSIRGMIPTEAFF
16,TRBJ2-7,TRBV7-8,.,once,TGTGCCAGCAGCTTTCTTTCGGGAGATGGGGCCTACGAGCAGTACTTC,CASSFLSGDGAYEQYF
13,TRBJ1-5,TRBV6-5,.,.,TGTGCCAGCAGCCAAGACACTCATCAGCCCCAGCATTTT,CASSQDTHQPQHF
12,TRBJ1-5,TRBV29-1,.,.,TGCAGCGCCGGACAGAACAATCAGCCCCAGCATTTT,CSAGQNNQPQHF
15,TRBJ1-1,TRBV3-1/TRBV3-2,.,.,TGTGCCAGCAGCCCGGGACACCCTCTTAACACTGAAGCTTTCTTT,CASSPGHPLNTEAFF
13,TRBJ2-3,TRBV28,.,.,TGTGCCAGCAGTAGAAGCGGCGCGGATACGCAGTATTTT,CASSRSGADTQYF
15,TRBJ1-1,TRBV18,TRBD1,.,TGTGCCAGCTCACCACGGGCAGACAGGGGGGGTGAAGCTTTCTTT,CASSPRADRGGEAFF
14,TRBJ1-5,TRBV2,.,.,TGTGCCAGCAGTGAAGGGAGCCCGAATCAGCCCCAGCATTTT,CASSEGSPNQPQHF
13,TRBJ1-3,TRBV2,.,.,TGTGCCTTGAGGGAGCCCTCTGGAAACACCATATATTTT,CALREPSGNTIYF
13,TRBJ2-7,TRBV3-1/TRBV3-2,TRBD1,.,TGTGCCAGCAGCCGACGGACAGGGGTTGAGCAGTACTTC,CASSRRTGVEQYF
16,TRBJ2-7,TRBV11-3,TRBD1,.,TGTGCCAGCAGCTTGGAGCAGGGGGCCACGATCGACGAGCAGTACTTC,CASSLEQGATIDEQYF
15,TRBJ1-3,TRBV7-2,TRBD1,.,TGTGCCAGCAGCCCATGGACAGGGTTCGGAAACACCATATATTTT,CASSPWTGFGNTIYF
13,TRBJ2-7,TRBV18,TRBD1,.,TGTGCCAGCTCACCACTGGACAGGCACGAGCAGTACTTC,CASSPLDRHEQYF
14,TRBJ1-5,TRBV30,.,.,TGTGCCTGGAGCGCCCGGAGGGAAATCCAGCCCCAGCATTTT,CAWSARREIQPQHF
14,TRBJ1-2,TRBV9,TRBD1,once,TGTGCCAGCAGCGAAAGCGGGACAGGGGGAGGCTACACCTTC,CASSESGTGGGYTF
13,TRBJ2-1,TRBV19,.,.,TGTGCCAGTAGGGCAGCGGGCTACAATGAGCAGTTCTTC,CASRAAGYNEQFF
14,TRBJ1-1,TRBV5-1,.,.,TGCGCCAGCAGCTTGCAGGGGCCGAACACTGAAGCTTTCTTT,CASSLQGPNTEAFF
16,TRBJ2-6,TRBV3-1/TRBV3-2,.,.,TGTGCCAGCAGCCCCCGCGGGGCTGAAGGGGCCAACGTCCTGACTTTC,CASSPRGAEGANVLTF
16,TRBJ2-3,TRBV19,TRBD2,.,TGTGCCAGTAGTATCGGGGGGCTAGCGGGATTAGATACGCAGTATTTT,CASSIGGLAGLDTQYF
17,TRBJ2-2,TRBV7-9,TRBD1,.,TGTGCCAGCAGCTCAACAGGGGGCCATCGTAGCACCGGGGAGCTGTTTTTT,CASSSTGGHRSTGELFF
15,TRBJ2-2,TRBV5-5,.,.,TGTGCCAGCAGCTTGGAAAACAGCTACACCGGGGAGCTGTTTTTT,CASSLENSYTGELFF
15,TRBJ2-3,TRBV27,TRBD1,.,TGTGCCAGCAGTTTCGGGACAGTGGGTACAGATACGCAGTATTTT,CASSFGTVGTDTQYF
14,TRBJ1-2,TRBV10-3,TRBD1,.,TGTGCCATCAGACTGACAGGGGGTGACTATGGCTACACCTTC,CAIRLTGGDYGYTF
13,TRBJ1-2,TRBV2,.,.,TGTGCCAGCAGCTCCGGACAGCTCTATGGCTACACCTTC,CASSSGQLYGYTF
12,TRBJ1-1,TRBV7-2,.,once,TGTGCCAGCAGCTTCTATACAGGTGAAGCTTTCTTT,CASSFYTGEAFF
14,TRBJ1-1,TRBV5-6,.,.,TGTGCCAGCAGCTTAGGGAGACAGGACACTGAAGCTTTCTTT,CASSLGRQDTEAFF
13,TRBJ1-1,TRBV2,.,once,TGTGCCAGCAGTGAAAATACAGGGAACAAAGCTTTCTTT,CASSENTGNKAFF
13,TRBJ2-7,TRBV2,.,many,TGTGCCAGCAGGCGGGACAGCAACTACGAGCAGTACTTC,CASRRDSNYEQYF